One T cell receptor beta chain is described in this entry. It has no known antigen specificity. Base qualities are not at hand, and no much larger clone is one base apart. Taken with the paper, the label for time point translates to: baseline before first vaccination. The vaccinee samples were drawn from two UK trials, COV001 and COV002, one of which was a single-blind randomized controlled phase 2/3 trial testing AZD1222 (ChAdOx1 nCoV-19) in healthy adults. For TCRbeta chain sequencing, PBMC samples from trial participants were taken at day 0 and at day 28 after the second dose. The sample is drawn from a study of T cell responses to AZD1222 COVID-19 vaccine listed by TCRdb under 2021. As for the study more broadly: AZD1222 recipients whose second dose came at about 4 weeks and those whose second dose came at about 12 weeks were combined into one group, since spike-specific TCR depth and breadth did not differ between the two schedules. TCR sequencing was performed for 230 to 250 trial participants, of whom 200 to 220 were given two doses of AZD1222 and roughly 25 were given two doses of MenACWY control vaccine. Trial participants were enrolled into age subgroups of 18-55, 56-69 and 70-plus years, which contained approximately 150, 30 and 60 TCR-sequenced participants, respectively.

In the germline V gene, CDR1 corresponds to LGHNA and CDR2 to YSLEER. Trimming removed 5 bases from V and 3 bases from J; the gene matches leave 9 bases unexplained. Spanning cysteine to phenylalanine, the CDR3 consists of 15 amino acids. Here the CDR3 DNA is all that survives: 45 bases in frame from base 1. Broader findings and caveats from the paper: Spike-specific TCR breadth and depth rose significantly after two AZD1222 doses compared with day 0 and with MenACWY recipients. Because no day 14 peak-response samples were available, repertoires were characterized only after the peak T cell response. Nearly half of unique spike-specific TCRs reportedly recognized epitopes outside regions mutated in the B.1.351 and B.1.1.7 variants. Participants were mostly white British and included more females than males, and it was suggested by the authors that clonal diversity may have been underestimated. In the small 56-69-year group, the increase in depth fell short of significance, most likely because of low power. Only five or six AZD1222 recipients were SARS-CoV-2 seropositive at baseline, limiting conclusions about previously exposed vaccinees. The vaccine-associated CD4 TCRs covered the entire spike protein, and the dominant responses fell in regions 160-218 and 743-854.

The CDR3 regions of human TCRbeta chains were analyzed by immunosequencing. The study's processing was this. Repertoire TCRs were checked for matches against a reference library of SARS-CoV-2-specific TCRs that had been generated using the MIRA antigen-specificity platform. Breadth meant the fraction of unique TCRs that were SARS-CoV-2-associated, whereas depth meant the fraction of total T cells that were SARS-CoV-2-associated. Each spike-specific TCR was assigned to its reactive spike region and to a CD4 or CD8 class using the MIRA data. Log10-transformed breadth and depth values were compared by one-way ANOVA with Sidak's multiple comparisons tests. Not all clones reach the TCRdb copy of this immuneACCESS table, which keeps in-frame sequences only. Checked studies attribute under half of the gap to unresolved V genes and leave the rest unexplained. V and J calls plus clone size are reproduced from that table; the DNA served to infer D and trimming. This sample is represented by 100,000 or so clones; about 88% of them were singletons. The ten largest clones capture about 1.8% of the sample.

Sequencing used peripheral blood, obtained on day 0 of AZD1222 vaccination. The clonotype originates from an adult in good health. This chain joins TRBV4-3 to TRBJ2-7, and TRBD1 aligns with 8 junction nucleotides. The CDR3: CASSSSRDRIYEQYF. The base sequence is TGCGCCAGCAGCTCCTCCCGGGACAGGATCTACGAGCAGTACTTC.